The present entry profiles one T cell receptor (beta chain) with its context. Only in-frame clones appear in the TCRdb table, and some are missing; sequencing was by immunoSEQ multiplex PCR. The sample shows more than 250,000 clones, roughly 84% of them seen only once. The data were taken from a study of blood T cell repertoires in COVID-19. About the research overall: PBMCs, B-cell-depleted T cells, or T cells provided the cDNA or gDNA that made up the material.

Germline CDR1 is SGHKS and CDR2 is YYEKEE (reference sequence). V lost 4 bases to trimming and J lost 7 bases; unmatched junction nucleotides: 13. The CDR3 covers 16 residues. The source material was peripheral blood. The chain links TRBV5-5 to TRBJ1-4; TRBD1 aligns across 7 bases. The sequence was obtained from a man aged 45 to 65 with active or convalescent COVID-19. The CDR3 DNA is TGTGCCAGCAGCGAAAAAACAGGGGCCGGGGGTGAAAAACTGTTTTTT. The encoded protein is CASSEKTGAGGEKLFF. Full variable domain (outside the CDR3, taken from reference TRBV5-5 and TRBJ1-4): DAGVTQSPTHLIKTRGQQVTLRCSPISGHKSVSWYQQVLGQGPQFIFQYYEKEERGRGNFPDRFSARQFPNYSSELNVNALLLGDSALYLCASSEKTGAGGEKLFFGSGTQLSVL.